These T cell receptor beta chains were read from a single sample in a study of radiotherapy plus CTLA-4 blockade in lung cancer. Clones were sequenced by immunoSEQ multiplex PCR, and TCRdb holds only the in-frame ones, with some missing. The sample yields under 100,000 clones, about four fifths seen once. The sample was peripheral blood, taken from a patient treated with radiotherapy plus ipilimumab. The receptors were gathered from a human donor with non-small cell lung cancer that progressed on radiotherapy plus ipilimumab. CDR3s leave out the opening cysteine and the closing phenylalanine or tryptophan. The order of the fields is clone size, D gene, V gene, J gene, CDR3 protein. The D gene is left open where the match is weak. Only part of the rows carry a size: once, few, many, or a class if the clone is expanded.

clone_size: NA
d_call: NA
v_call: TRBV7-2
j_call: TRBJ1-2
cdr3_aa: ASSLAHSNYGYT

clone_size: NA
d_call: TRBD1
v_call: TRBV27
j_call: TRBJ2-7
cdr3_aa: ASSSAGTGGLRGYEQY

clone_size: NA
d_call: TRBD1
v_call: TRBV27
j_call: TRBJ1-5
cdr3_aa: ASSPRQGSSLHSNQPQH

clone_size: NA
d_call: TRBD1
v_call: TRBV19
j_call: TRBJ2-7
cdr3_aa: ASSPGQAYEQY

clone_size: NA
d_call: NA
v_call: TRBV6-1
j_call: TRBJ2-7
cdr3_aa: ASSFPGPSYEQY

clone_size: NA
d_call: NA
v_call: TRBV4-1
j_call: TRBJ1-5
cdr3_aa: ASSREVSNQPQH

clone_size: NA
d_call: NA
v_call: TRBV7-2
j_call: TRBJ2-7
cdr3_aa: ASSLAPAGQAYEQY

clone_size: NA
d_call: NA
v_call: TRBV7-9
j_call: TRBJ2-1
cdr3_aa: ASSLWSDEQF

clone_size: NA
d_call: NA
v_call: TRBV7-6
j_call: TRBJ1-2
cdr3_aa: ASSLEVQGFYGYT

clone_size: NA
d_call: NA
v_call: TRBV7-9
j_call: TRBJ1-1
cdr3_aa: ASSGTADEAF

clone_size: NA
d_call: TRBD2
v_call: TRBV27
j_call: TRBJ2-3
cdr3_aa: ASMGTSGSTGDTQY

clone_size: few
d_call: TRBD1
v_call: TRBV6-5
j_call: TRBJ1-4
cdr3_aa: ASSYSAGGGYEKLF